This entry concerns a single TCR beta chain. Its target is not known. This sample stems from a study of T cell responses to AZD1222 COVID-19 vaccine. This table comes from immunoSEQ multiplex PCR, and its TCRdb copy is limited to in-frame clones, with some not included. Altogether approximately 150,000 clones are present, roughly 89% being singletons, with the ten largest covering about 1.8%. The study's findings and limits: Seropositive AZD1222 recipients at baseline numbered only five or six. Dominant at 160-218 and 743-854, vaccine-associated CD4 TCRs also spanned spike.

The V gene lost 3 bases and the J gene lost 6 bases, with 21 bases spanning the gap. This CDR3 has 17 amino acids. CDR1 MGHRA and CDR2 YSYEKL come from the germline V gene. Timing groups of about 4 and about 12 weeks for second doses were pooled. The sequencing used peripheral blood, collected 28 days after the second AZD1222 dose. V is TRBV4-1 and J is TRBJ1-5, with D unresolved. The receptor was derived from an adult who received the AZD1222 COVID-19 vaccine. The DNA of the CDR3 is TGCGCCAGCAGCCAGTGGACCGCGGAGGTCTTAGGTCAGCCCCAGCATTTT. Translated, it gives CASSQWTAEVLGQPQHF.